This entry concerns a single TCR beta chain. Its antigen is currently unknown. The entry originates in a study of OX40 agonist ivuxolimab in advanced cancers. Study-wide context: Ivuxolimab, an agonist antibody against OX40 (CD134), was given to patients. The dose-escalation cohort was around 83% male, with a mean age of about 60 years, ranging about 20 to 85.

Here immunoSEQ multiplex PCR was the method, and the copy in TCRdb shows in-frame clones only, minus some. The sample has about 74,000 clones; 80% to 90% are singletons. Overall study findings and caveats: CD8+ T cells (on average) carried more expanded clones than CD4+ T cells.

The CDR3 runs 14 residues. At baseline, cycle 4 day 1, and cycle 7 day 1, blood was sampled. The chain links TRBV21-1 to TRBJ2-3; the DNA was not used to check the table's D call, TRBD1. TRBV21-1 is a pseudogene segment. Specimen: CD4+ or CD8+ T cells sorted from blood, collected in a trial of the OX40 agonist ivuxolimab. The sequence was collected from an adult with an advanced solid tumor such as melanoma, head and neck, liver or kidney cancer. This CDR3 reads CASSKTGGTDTQYF. CDR3 DNA: TGTGCCAGCAGCAAAACAGGGGGAACAGATACGCAGTATTTT.